The T cell receptor beta chain under discussion was sequenced for a study of CD8+ T cells in alopecia areata (dated by TCRdb to the late 2010s). With regard to the full study: Treated patients were enrolled in an open-label pilot trial of oral tofacitinib at 5 to 10 mg twice daily for moderate-to-severe alopecia areata. The SALT score, which quantifies the percentage of affected scalp surface area, was used to measure disease severity in treated patients. Tofacitinib was administered for 6 to 18 months, and 6 months of follow-up off drug were then conducted to assess delayed response and recurrence. Clonality in the scalp was compared among normal scalp (n=4), patchy alopecia areata scalp (n=8), and alopecia totalis/universalis scalp (n=8). TCRbeta CDR3 regions were amplified by immunoSEQ multiplex PCR using 35 Vbeta forward and 13 Jbeta reverse primers. Scalp tissue and sorted CD4+ and CD8+ peripheral blood T cells from patchy and totalis/universalis alopecia areata patients and from healthy controls were covered by human TCRbeta sequencing. In both human patients and the C3H/HeJ mouse model, the study applied high-throughput TCRbeta sequencing to look at T cell clonal expansion in alopecia areata. RNA was obtained with the PAXgene miRNA kit for fixed scalp, the miRNeasy kit for PBMCs, and the RNeasy kit for mouse skin. Biopsies were taken from tofacitinib-treated patients at baseline and again at 4 and 24 weeks into treatment, and several of those patients also had a later scalp biopsy. What the work shows at the level of the full study, not this receptor alone: The treated cohort was small, with a single nonresponder, so links between baseline CD8+ expansion and response need larger studies. During tofacitinib treatment, many expanded lesional clones stuck around in both scalp and blood, and this persistence may partly explain why relapse happens after treatment is stopped. With tofacitinib, both scalp clonality and the number of expanded CD8+ clones among the top 100 scalp clones went down significantly. Lesional scalp, especially in alopecia totalis/universalis, showed higher clonality and more expanded CD8+ clones than normal scalp, suggesting antigenic drive. Shared TCR sequences between patients were less evident than in mice, which may be partly attributable to HLA diversity in the patient population. Unlike mouse skin, where gammadelta T cells dominate, normal human skin contains resident alphabeta T cells that get sequenced too, which complicates analysis of the scalp TCR repertoire.

The library was prepared using the immunoSEQ multiplex PCR assay. To provide template for TCR sequencing, every sample had RNA extracted and reverse transcribed into cDNA. SuperScript III was used to make first-strand cDNA, primed with a 2:1 mix of oligo-dT and random hexamers. A synthetic immune receptor repertoire was used to measure amplification bias, and any remaining bias was corrected computationally. In the source study's methods: After raw reads were preprocessed to remove errors, the CDR3 was defined following IMGT conventions as running from the conserved cysteine to phenylalanine. Clonality was computed as 1 minus the Shannon entropy, with the entropy normalized by log2 of the number of productive unique TCRs. Whether scalp clones were CD4 or CD8 was inferred by matching scalp TCRbeta sequences against CD4 and CD8 repertoires sorted from blood. This immuneACCESS table, as held by TCRdb, lists in-frame sequences with V and J called but not all clones. Of the missing ones, under half trace to an unresolved V gene in checked studies; the others have no known cause. The V and J calls and clone size were taken over from that table, and D and trimming were inferred from the DNA. Across this sample there are 95,000 to 100,000 clones, with more than 55% seen only once. The ten largest clones capture around 15% of the sample.

The time point label for this specimen denotes: less than five weeks on oral tofacitinib. The treatment or condition label corresponds to: oral pan-JAK inhibitor, 5-10 mg twice daily. Lesional scalp punch biopsies and peripheral blood were collected from alopecia areata patients. PBMCs were isolated by density centrifugation and stained for CD3, CD4 and CD8, and CD4+ and CD8+ T cells were sorted on a FACSAria. A remark on this clone: The specificity of this receptor is unknown. No much larger clonotype is one base removed from it; base qualities were not supplied.

Including cysteine and phenylalanine, the CDR3 has 11 amino acids. The kept DNA is CDR3 alone, 33 bases in frame from the first base. The germline V gene (reference sequence) supplies CDR1 SEHNR and CDR2 FQNEAQ. The junction carries 5 bases between V and J, which are trimmed by 10 bases and 2 bases respectively. Sequencing used CD8+ T cells sorted from blood, obtained at week 4, from a patient treated with tofacitinib. The chain uses TRBV7-9 and TRBJ2-2, with the D gene uncertain. The sequence was collected from a human donor with alopecia areata. The CDR3 protein sequence reads: CATKNTGELFF. The DNA sequence follows: TGTGCCACCAAAAACACCGGGGAGCTGTTTTTT.